This T cell receptor beta chain was found in a study of post-analysis software for immune sequencing data. The wider study: Included among the disease courses, which were recorded for the cohort, were relapsing-remitting, secondary progressive and progressive-relapsing multiple sclerosis. Study conclusions and caveats: When patients were compared with controls, a handful of TRBV segments were more frequent, TRBV5-6, TRBV5-1 and TRBV20-1 among them.

Tagging with unique molecular identifiers was a feature of the TCR beta cDNA libraries. In TCRdb, the PCR reads were re-called with MiXCR into one record per CDR3 protein. The sample lists around 400,000 distinct CDR3 sequences, less than 40% seen once, with roughly an eighth in the top ten. Regarding this clonotype: Its antigen is unknown.

J gave up 8 bases and V 4 bases, and 10 bases lay outside the gene matches. Germline lookup yields CDR1 SGHKS and CDR2 YYEKEE (reference sequence). This CDR3 is built from 15 residues. The receptor was derived from a girl aged 5 to 17 with multiple sclerosis. The genes are TRBV5-5 and TRBJ2-1; TRBD2 aligns across 9 bases. The source material was blood. DNA of the CDR3: TGTGCCAGCAGCCCAATGAGGCTAGCGGGGTATGAGCAGTTCTTC. This codes for CASSPMRLAGYEQFF.